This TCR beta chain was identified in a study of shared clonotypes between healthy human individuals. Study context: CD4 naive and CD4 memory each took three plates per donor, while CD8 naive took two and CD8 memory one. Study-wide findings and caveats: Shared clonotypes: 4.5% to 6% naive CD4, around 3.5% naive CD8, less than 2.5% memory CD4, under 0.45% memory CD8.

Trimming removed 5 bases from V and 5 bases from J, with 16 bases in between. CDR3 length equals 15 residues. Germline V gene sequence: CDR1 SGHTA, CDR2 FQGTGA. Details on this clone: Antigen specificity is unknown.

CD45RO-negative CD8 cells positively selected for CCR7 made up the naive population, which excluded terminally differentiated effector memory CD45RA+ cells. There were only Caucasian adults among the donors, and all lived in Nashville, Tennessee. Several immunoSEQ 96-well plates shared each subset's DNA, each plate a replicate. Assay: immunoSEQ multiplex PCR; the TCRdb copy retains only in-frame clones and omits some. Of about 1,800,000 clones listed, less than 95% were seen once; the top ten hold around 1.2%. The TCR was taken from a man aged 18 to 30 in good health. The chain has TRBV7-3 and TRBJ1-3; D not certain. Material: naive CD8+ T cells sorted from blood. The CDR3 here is CASSTQKEVRNTIYF. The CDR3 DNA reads TGTGCCAGCAGCACCCAAAAGGAAGTAAGAAACACCATATATTTT. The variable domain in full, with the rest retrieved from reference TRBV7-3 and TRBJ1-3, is GAGVSQTPSNKVTEKGKYVELRCDPISGHTALYWYRQSLGQGPEFLIYFQGTGAADDSGLPNDRFFAVRPEGSVSTLKIQRTERGDSAVYLCASSTQKEVRNTIYFGEGSWLTVV.